This T cell receptor beta chain was identified during a study of cytomegalovirus exposure and HLA in healthy donors. With 4 bases removed from V and 14 bases from J, the gap between germline ends came to 19 bases. CDR1 and CDR2 from the germline V gene are SGDLS and YYNGEE. CDR3 size: 14 residues. Comment on this clone: Its antigen is unidentified.

PCR employed 60 Vbeta and 13 Jbeta primers. Only in-frame clones appear in the TCRdb table, and some are missing; sequencing was by immunoSEQ multiplex PCR. This table has 150,000 or so clones, approximately 83% appearing once. Whole-study results and caveats: For most TCR beta V segments, an earlier analysis put the productive rate at about 87% or about 30% of the time. Analyses of presence/absence relied on an assumption of roughly uniform sequencing depth across donors.

The V gene is TRBV9, the J gene TRBJ1-6, with D possibly TRBD1 on 6 matching bases. The sequence derives from a man aged 18 to 35 in good health and CMV-seropositive. Sequencing was performed on PBMCs. Written as DNA, the CDR3 is TGTGCCAGCAGCAACAGGGCCTCAACCTCGACCCTCCACTTT. Translated: CASSNRASTSTLHF.